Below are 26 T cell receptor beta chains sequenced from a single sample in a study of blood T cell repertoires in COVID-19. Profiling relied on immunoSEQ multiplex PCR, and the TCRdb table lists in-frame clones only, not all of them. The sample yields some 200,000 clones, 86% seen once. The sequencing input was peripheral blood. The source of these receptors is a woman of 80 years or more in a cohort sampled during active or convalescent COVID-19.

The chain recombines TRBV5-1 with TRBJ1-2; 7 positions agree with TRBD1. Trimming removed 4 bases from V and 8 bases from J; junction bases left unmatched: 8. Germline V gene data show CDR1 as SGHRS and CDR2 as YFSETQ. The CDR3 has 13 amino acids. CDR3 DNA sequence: TGCGCCAGCAGCGGGGGACAGCCAAAAGGCTACACCTTC. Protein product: CASSGGQPKGYTF.

CDR3 in DNA: TGTGCCAGCAGCGCTTTCGGGACACTCTACGAGCAGTACTTC. It yields the protein CASSAFGTLYEQYF. The chain joins TRBV6-5 to TRBJ2-7; D is perhaps TRBD1 (6 bases). The germline V gene encodes CDR1 MNHEY and CDR2 SVGAGI. The CDR3 runs to 14 residues. Between the trimmed V and J ends, which lost 6 bases and 3 bases, there was a span of 15 bases.

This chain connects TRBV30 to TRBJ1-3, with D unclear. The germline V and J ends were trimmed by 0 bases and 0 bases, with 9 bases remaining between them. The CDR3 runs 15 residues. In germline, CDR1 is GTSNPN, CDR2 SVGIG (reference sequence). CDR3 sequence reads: CAWSVPSPSGNTIYF. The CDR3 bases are TGTGCCTGGAGTGTACCCAGTCCCTCTGGAAACACCATATATTTT. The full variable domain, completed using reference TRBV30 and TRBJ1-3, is SQTIHQWPATLVQPVGSPLSLECTVEGTSNPNLYWYRQAAGRGLQLLFYSVGIGQISSEVPQNLSASRPQDRQFILSSKKLLLSDSGFYLCAWSVPSPSGNTIYFGEGSWLTVV.

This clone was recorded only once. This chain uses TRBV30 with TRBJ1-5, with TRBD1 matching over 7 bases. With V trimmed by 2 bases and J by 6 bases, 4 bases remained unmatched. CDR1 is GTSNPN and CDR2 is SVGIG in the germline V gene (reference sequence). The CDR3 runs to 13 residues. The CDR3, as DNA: TGTGCCTGGAGTCCCAGGGGGGTTCAGCCCCAGCATTTT. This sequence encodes CAWSPRGVQPQHF.

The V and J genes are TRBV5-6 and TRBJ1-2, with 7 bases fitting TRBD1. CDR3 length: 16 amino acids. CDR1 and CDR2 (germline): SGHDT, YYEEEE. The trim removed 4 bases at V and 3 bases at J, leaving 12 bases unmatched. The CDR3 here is CASSGLTGSADYGYTF. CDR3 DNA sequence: TGTGCCAGCAGCGGCCTGACAGGGTCGGCAGACTATGGCTACACCTTC. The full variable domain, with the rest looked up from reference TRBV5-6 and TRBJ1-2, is DAGVTQSPTHLIKTRGQQVTLRCSPKSGHDTVSWYQQALGQGPQFIFQYYEEEERQRGNFPDRFSGHQFPNYSSELNVNALLLGDSALYLCASSGLTGSADYGYTFGSGTRLTVV.

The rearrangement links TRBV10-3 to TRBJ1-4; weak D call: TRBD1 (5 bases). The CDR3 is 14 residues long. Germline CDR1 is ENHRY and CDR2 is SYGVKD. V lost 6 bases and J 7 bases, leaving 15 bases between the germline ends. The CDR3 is CAIRPGISGEKLFF. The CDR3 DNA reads TGTGCCATCAGGCCAGGGATTTCGGGTGAAAAACTGTTTTTT.

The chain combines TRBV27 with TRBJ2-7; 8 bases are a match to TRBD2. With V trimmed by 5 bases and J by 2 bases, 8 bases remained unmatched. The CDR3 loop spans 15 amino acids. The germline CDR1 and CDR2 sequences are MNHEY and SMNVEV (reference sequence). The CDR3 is CASSPILAGTYEQYF. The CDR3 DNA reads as TGTGCCAGCAGTCCGATCTTAGCGGGGACCTACGAGCAGTACTTC.

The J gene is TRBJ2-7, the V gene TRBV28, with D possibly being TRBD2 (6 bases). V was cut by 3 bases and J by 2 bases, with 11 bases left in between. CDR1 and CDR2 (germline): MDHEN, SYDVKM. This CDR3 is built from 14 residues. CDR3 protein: CASSFGGSPYEQYV. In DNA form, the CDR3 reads TGTGCCAGCAGTTTTGGGGGGAGCCCCTACGAGCAGTACGTC.

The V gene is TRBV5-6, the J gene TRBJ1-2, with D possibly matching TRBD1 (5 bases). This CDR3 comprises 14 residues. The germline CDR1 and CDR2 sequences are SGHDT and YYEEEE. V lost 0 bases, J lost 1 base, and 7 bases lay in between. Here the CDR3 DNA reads TGTGCCAGCAGCTTGGCCGACAGTAACTATGGCTACACCTTC. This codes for CASSLADSNYGYTF.

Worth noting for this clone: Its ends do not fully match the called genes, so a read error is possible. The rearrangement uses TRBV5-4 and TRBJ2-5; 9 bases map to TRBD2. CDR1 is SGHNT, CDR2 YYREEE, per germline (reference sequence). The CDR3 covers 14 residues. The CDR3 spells CASRLGGLAETQYF. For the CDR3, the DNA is TGTGCCAGCAGGTTGGGGGGACTAGCAGAGACCCAGTACTTC. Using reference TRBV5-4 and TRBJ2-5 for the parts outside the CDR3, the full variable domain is ETGVTQSPTHLIKTRGQQVTLRCSSQSGHNTVSWYQQALGQGPQFIFQYYREEENGRGNFPPRFSGLQFPNYSSELNVNALELDDSALYLCASRLGGLAETQYFGPGTRLLVL.

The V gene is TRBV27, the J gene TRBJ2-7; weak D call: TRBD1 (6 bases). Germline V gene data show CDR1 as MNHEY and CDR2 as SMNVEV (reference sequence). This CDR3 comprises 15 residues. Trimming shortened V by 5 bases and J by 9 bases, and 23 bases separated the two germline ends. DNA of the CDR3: TGTGCCAGCAGTCCGTGGGCAGGGGACGGGACGGTGCAGTACGTC. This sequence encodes CASSPWAGDGTVQYV.

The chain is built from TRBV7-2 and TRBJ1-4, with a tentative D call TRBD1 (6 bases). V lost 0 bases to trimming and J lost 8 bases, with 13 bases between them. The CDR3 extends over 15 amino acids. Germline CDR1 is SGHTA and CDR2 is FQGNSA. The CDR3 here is CASSLAPGEGEKLFF. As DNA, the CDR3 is TGTGCCAGCAGCTTAGCACCAGGGGAAGGAGAAAAACTGTTTTTT.

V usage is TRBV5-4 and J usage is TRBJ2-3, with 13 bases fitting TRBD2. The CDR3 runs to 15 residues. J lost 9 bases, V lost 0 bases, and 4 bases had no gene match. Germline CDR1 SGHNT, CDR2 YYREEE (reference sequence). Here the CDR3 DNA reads TGTGCCAGCAGCTTGGGGACTAGCGGGAGTTCGACGCAGTATTTT. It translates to CASSLGTSGSSTQYF.

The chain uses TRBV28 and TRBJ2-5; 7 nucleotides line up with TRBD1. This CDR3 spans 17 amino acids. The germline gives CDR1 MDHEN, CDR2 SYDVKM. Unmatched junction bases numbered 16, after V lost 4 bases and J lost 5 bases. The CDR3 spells CASSYRKGRGKWETQYF. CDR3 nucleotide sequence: TGTGCCAGCAGTTACCGAAAGGGCAGGGGGAAATGGGAGACCCAGTACTTC.

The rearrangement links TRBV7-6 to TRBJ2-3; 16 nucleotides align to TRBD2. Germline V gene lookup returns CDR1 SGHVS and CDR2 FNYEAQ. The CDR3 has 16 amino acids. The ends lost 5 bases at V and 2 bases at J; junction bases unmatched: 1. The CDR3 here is CASSGTSGRVTDTQYF. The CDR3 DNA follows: TGTGCCAGCAGCGGGACTAGCGGGAGGGTCACAGATACGCAGTATTTT.

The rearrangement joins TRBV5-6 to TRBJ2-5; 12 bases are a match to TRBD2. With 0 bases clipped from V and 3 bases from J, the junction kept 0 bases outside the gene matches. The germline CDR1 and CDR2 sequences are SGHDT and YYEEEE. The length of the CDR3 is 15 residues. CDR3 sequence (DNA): TGTGCCAGCAGCTTGGGACTAGCGGGAGAAGAGACCCAGTACTTC. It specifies CASSLGLAGEETQYF.

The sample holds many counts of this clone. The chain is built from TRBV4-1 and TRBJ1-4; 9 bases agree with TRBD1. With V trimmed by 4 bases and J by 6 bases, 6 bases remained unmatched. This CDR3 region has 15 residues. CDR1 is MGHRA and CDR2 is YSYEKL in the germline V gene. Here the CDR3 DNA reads TGCGCCAGCAGCCGCACCGGGACAGGGTATGAAAAACTGTTTTTT. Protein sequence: CASSRTGTGYEKLFF.

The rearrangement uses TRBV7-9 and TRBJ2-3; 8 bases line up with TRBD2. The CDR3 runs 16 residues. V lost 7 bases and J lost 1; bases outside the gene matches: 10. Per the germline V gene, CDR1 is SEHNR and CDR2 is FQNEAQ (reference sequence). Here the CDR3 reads CASNELGTRRTDTQYF. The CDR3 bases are TGTGCCAGCAATGAACTGGGGACTAGACGCACAGATACGCAGTATTTT.

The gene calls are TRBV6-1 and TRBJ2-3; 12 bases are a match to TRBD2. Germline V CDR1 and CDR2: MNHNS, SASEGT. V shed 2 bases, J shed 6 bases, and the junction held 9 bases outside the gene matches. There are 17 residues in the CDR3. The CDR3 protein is CASSEHRVLAGGDTQYF. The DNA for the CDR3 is TGTGCCAGCAGTGAACACCGTGTACTAGCGGGAGGCGATACGCAGTATTTT.

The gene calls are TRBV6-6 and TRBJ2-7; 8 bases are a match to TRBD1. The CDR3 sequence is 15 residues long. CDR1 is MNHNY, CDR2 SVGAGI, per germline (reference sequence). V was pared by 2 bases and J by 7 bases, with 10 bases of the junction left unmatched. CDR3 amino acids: CASSYRFGRGHEQYF. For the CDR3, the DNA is TGTGCCAGCAGTTACAGGTTCGGCAGGGGGCATGAGCAGTACTTC.

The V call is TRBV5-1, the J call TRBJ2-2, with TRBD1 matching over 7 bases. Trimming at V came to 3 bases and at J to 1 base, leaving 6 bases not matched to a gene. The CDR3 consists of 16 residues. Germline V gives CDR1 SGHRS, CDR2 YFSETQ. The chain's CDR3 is CASSSSGGVNTGELFF. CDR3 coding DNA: TGCGCCAGCAGCTCCTCAGGGGGTGTGAACACCGGGGAGCTGTTTTTT.

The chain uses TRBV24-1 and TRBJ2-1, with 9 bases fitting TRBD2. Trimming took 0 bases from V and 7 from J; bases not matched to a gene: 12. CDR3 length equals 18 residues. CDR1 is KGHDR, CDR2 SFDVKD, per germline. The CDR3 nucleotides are TGTGCCACCAGTGATTTGAAGGGGGCTAGCGGGATAGTAAATGAGCAGTTCTTC. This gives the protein CATSDLKGASGIVNEQFF.

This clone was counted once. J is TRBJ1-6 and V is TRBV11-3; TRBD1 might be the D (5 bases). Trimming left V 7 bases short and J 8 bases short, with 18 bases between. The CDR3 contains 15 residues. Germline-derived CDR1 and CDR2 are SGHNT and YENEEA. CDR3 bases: TGTGCCAGCACGGATCGGCCCCGGGGGGATTCACCCCTCCACTTT. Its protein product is CASTDRPRGDSPLHF.

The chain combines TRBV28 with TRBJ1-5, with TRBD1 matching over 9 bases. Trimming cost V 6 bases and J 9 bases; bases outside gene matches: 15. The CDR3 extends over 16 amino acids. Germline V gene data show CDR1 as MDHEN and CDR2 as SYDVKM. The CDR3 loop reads CASRHSGTGFERPQHF. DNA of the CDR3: TGTGCCAGCAGACACTCCGGGACAGGGTTCGAGCGGCCCCAGCATTTT.

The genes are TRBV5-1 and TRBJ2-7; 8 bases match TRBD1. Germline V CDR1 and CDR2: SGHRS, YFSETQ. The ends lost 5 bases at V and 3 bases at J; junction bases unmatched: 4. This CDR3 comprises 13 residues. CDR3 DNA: TGCGCCAGCAGTTCGGACAGGGTCTACGAGCAGTACTTC. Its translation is CASSSDRVYEQYF.

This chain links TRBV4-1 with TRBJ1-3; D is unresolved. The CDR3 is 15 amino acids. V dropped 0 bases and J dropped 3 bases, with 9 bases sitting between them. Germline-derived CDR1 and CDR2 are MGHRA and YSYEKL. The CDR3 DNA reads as TGCGCCAGCAGCCAAGATCGGAGGGTTGGAAACACCATATATTTT. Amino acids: CASSQDRRVGNTIYF.